Below are 25 T cell receptor beta chains sequenced from a single sample in a study of long-term antiretroviral therapy in people with HIV. At the survey level, the v3.0 immunoSEQ assay was run. The data were produced by immunoSEQ multiplex PCR, yet TCRdb's version contains in-frame clones alone and is incomplete. The sample contains roughly 25,000 clones, around 77% of which appear only once. Sequencing was performed on unsorted PBMCs, taken 2.1 years after starting antiretroviral therapy. The receptors shown here come from a man aged 25-45 years with HIV.

This chain uses TRBV6-1 with TRBJ2-2, with TRBD1 as a possible D gene (6 bases). Looked up from germline, CDR1 is MNHNS and CDR2 is SASEGT. V lost 8 bases and J lost 3, with 16 bases in between. The length of the CDR3 is 15 residues. CDR3 sequence (DNA): TGTGCCAGCCGGGGCCGGGCAGGGGACACCGGGGAGCTGTTTTTT. Translated, it gives CASRGRAGDTGELFF.

This rearrangement joins TRBV6-5 to TRBJ2-1; TRBD1 agrees at 8 bases. From germline, CDR1 is MNHEY and CDR2 SVGAGI. The CDR3 spans 14 residues. With 4 bases clipped from V and 7 bases from J, the junction kept 6 bases outside the gene matches. The CDR3 spells CASSSGQGVNEQFF. CDR3 nucleotides: TGTGCCAGCAGTTCTGGACAGGGAGTAAATGAGCAGTTCTTC.

The gene calls are TRBV7-2 and TRBJ2-7; the match to TRBD2 covers 8 bases. V trimming: 3 bases; J trimming: 6 bases; junction bases outside the gene matches: 13. Germline V lookup: CDR1 SGHTA, CDR2 FQGNSA. The CDR3 consists of 16 residues. Here the CDR3 reads CASSFPEAGGSFEQYF. The CDR3 nucleotides are TGTGCCAGCAGCTTCCCCGAGGCGGGAGGATCATTCGAGCAGTACTTC.

The chain couples TRBV5-6 to TRBJ1-2; D is unclear. The V gene's germline CDR1 is SGHDT and CDR2 YYEEEE. Trimming stripped 0 bases from V and 0 bases from J, with 6 bases between. This CDR3 is 14 amino acids long. The CDR3 DNA follows: TGTGCCAGCAGCTTGGTGGTAGCTAACTATGGCTACACCTTC. This gives the protein CASSLVVANYGYTF. The full variable domain, in which reference TRBV5-6 and TRBJ1-2 provide the parts outside the CDR3, is DAGVTQSPTHLIKTRGQQVTLRCSPKSGHDTVSWYQQALGQGPQFIFQYYEEEERQRGNFPDRFSGHQFPNYSSELNVNALLLGDSALYLCASSLVVANYGYTFGSGTRLTVV.

The CDR3 sequence is CASSLGSGAYYEQYF. Written as DNA, the CDR3 is TGCGCCAGCAGCTTGGGGTCGGGGGCCTACTACGAGCAGTACTTC. This rearrangement joins TRBV5-1 to TRBJ2-7, with D perhaps given as TRBD1 or TRBD2 (6 bases each). The CDR3 length is 15 residues. Trimming removed 0 bases from V and 3 bases from J, with 13 bases in between. The germline V gene encodes CDR1 SGHRS and CDR2 YFSETQ.

The chain carries TRBV18 and TRBJ2-1, with 9 bases identical to TRBD2. The CDR3 covers 14 residues. Germline CDR1 is KGHSH and CDR2 is LQKENI. V dropped 3 bases and J dropped 9; count of bases not matched to a gene: 6. CDR3 coding DNA: TGTGCCAGCTCACCCTTAGCGGGAGACGTTGAGCAGTTCTTC. Protein: CASSPLAGDVEQFF.

The chain recombines TRBV6-1 with TRBJ1-4; 7 positions agree with TRBD1. Germline V gives CDR1 MNHNS, CDR2 SASEGT. The CDR3 runs to 12 residues. V was pared by 8 bases and J by 7 bases, with 4 bases of the junction left unmatched. CDR3 in amino acids: CASVRGPEKLFF. CDR3 nucleotide sequence: TGTGCCAGCGTGAGGGGGCCTGAAAAACTGTTTTTT.

This rearrangement joins TRBV5-6 to TRBJ2-3; D may be TRBD1 (5 bases). The CDR3 totals 16 residues. Germline CDR1 reads SGHDT; CDR2 reads YYEEEE. The V and J ends lost 1 base and 2 bases respectively, with 14 bases between them. CDR3 residues: CASSLWTRGHTDTQYF. CDR3 bases: TGTGCCAGCAGCTTGTGGACAAGGGGCCACACAGATACGCAGTATTTT.

The rearrangement joins TRBV29-1 to TRBJ2-3; no definite D call. V shed 4 bases and J shed 2 bases, with 4 bases lying between them. Germline V gives CDR1 SQVTM, CDR2 ANQGSEA. This CDR3 spans 11 amino acids. The CDR3 bases are TGCAGCGTTGCAGCCACAGATACGCAGTATTTT. Residues: CSVAATDTQYF.

This chain joins TRBV5-1 and TRBJ1-2, with D possibly TRBD1 on 6 matching bases. Germline V gene sequence: CDR1 SGHRS, CDR2 YFSETQ. CDR3 length: 15 residues. V was pared by 1 base and J by 7 bases, with 17 bases between. CDR3 sequence (DNA): TGCGCCAGCAGCTTGATGGAGGCAGGGGCGGCTGGCTACACCTTC. It encodes CASSLMEAGAAGYTF. Together with reference TRBV5-1 and TRBJ1-2, the CDR3 gives the full variable domain: KAGVTQTPRYLIKTRGQQVTLSCSPISGHRSVSWYQQTPGQGLQFLFEYFSETQRNKGNFPGRFSGRQFSNSRSEMNVSTLELGDSALYLCASSLMEAGAAGYTFGSGTRLTVV.

The chain's CDR3 is CASSPASRGELFF. CDR3 sequence (DNA): TGTGCCAGCAGCCCAGCCTCGAGGGGGGAGCTGTTTTTT. The chain uses TRBV6-5 and TRBJ2-2; no definite D call. The CDR3 runs 13 residues. Germline values: CDR1 MNHEY, CDR2 SVGAGI. Deletions cut 6 bases from V and 8 bases from J, with 13 bases between.

This chain uses TRBV25-1 with TRBJ2-1; TRBD1 or TRBD2 may be the D gene (5 bases each). V lost 5 bases and J 7 bases, leaving 21 bases between the germline ends. The length of the CDR3 is 16 residues. Germline values: CDR1 MGHDK, CDR2 SYGVNS. The DNA of the CDR3 is TGTGCCAGCAGTCCAATTCGTGGGACCGTAAGAAATGAGCAGTTCTTC. It translates to CASSPIRGTVRNEQFF.

Only one count was recorded for this clone. The chain recombines TRBV19 with TRBJ1-5; 8 bases fit TRBD1. The V gene's germline CDR1 is LNHDA and CDR2 SQIVND (reference sequence). This CDR3 has 14 residues. Trimming took 5 bases from V and 6 from J; bases not matched to a gene: 6. CDR3 loop: CASSVDRAVQPQHF. CDR3 nucleotide sequence: TGTGCCAGTAGTGTGGACAGGGCCGTTCAGCCCCAGCATTTT.

This rearrangement joins TRBV19 to TRBJ1-1; 8 nucleotides line up with TRBD1. CDR3 length equals 15 residues. Germline V lookup: CDR1 LNHDA, CDR2 SQIVND (reference sequence). V was clipped by 5 bases and J by 1 base; unmatched bases: 6. As DNA, the CDR3 is TGTGCCAGTAGTGCGGGGGACAGGCAGAACACTGAAGCTTTCTTT. Its protein is CASSAGDRQNTEAFF.

V and J are TRBV30 and TRBJ1-5, with D perhaps TRBD1 (5 bases). Germline V gives CDR1 GTSNPN, CDR2 SVGIG (reference sequence). V was clipped by 0 bases and J by 2 bases, with 5 bases between them. This CDR3 contains 13 residues. CDR3 sequence reads: CAWSVRGNQPQHF. CDR3 coding DNA: TGTGCCTGGAGTGTCAGGGGCAATCAGCCCCAGCATTTT.

The CDR3 protein is CASSLATGSSYEQYF. The CDR3 region has the DNA TGTGCCAGCAGCTTAGCGACCGGGAGCTCCTACGAGCAGTACTTC. This chain joins TRBV7-9 and TRBJ2-7; a possible D gene is TRBD2 (6 bases). Germline loops: CDR1 SEHNR, CDR2 FQNEAQ (reference sequence). The germline V and J ends were trimmed by 0 bases and 0 bases, with 9 bases remaining between them. The CDR3 length is 15 residues.

The chain is built from TRBV9 and TRBJ1-2; D uncertain. V was cut by 0 bases and J by 3 bases, with 12 bases left in between. The CDR3 has 15 amino acids. CDR1 and CDR2 (germline): SGDLS, YYNGEE. The chain's CDR3 is CASSVGPSWDYGYTF. CDR3 DNA sequence: TGTGCCAGCAGCGTAGGACCAAGCTGGGACTATGGCTACACCTTC.

This sequence joins TRBV7-2 and TRBJ1-2; TRBD1 matches 8 bases. V shed 4 bases, J shed 0 bases, and the junction held 10 bases outside the gene matches. CDR3 length equals 17 residues. CDR1 and CDR2 (germline): SGHTA, FQGNSA. CDR3 sequence reads: CASSSRTGTAANYGYTF. The CDR3 DNA reads TGTGCCAGCAGCTCAAGGACAGGGACAGCGGCTAACTATGGCTACACCTTC. Combining the CDR3 with reference TRBV7-2 and TRBJ1-2 gives the whole variable domain GAGVSQSPSNKVTEKGKDVELRCDPISGHTALYWYRQSLGQGLEFLIYFQGNSAPDKSGLPSDRFSAERTGGSVSTLTIQRTQQEDSAVYLCASSSRTGTAANYGYTFGSGTRLTVV.

The gene calls are TRBV5-4 and TRBJ1-1; D ambiguous. The V gene lost 0 bases and the J gene lost 3 bases, with 3 bases spanning the gap. Germline CDR1 SGHNT, CDR2 YYREEE (reference sequence). CDR3 length equals 12 residues. The CDR3 sequence: CASSLEDTEAFF. The CDR3, as DNA: TGTGCCAGCAGCTTGGAGGACACTGAAGCTTTCTTT.

J is TRBJ1-2 and V is TRBV28; D gene unclear. This CDR3 has 10 residues. Per the germline V gene, CDR1 is MDHEN and CDR2 is SYDVKM. V was trimmed by 6 bases and J by 4 bases, leaving 3 bases between them. The CDR3 is CASRGYGYTF. CDR3 nucleotide sequence: TGTGCCAGCAGAGGCTATGGCTACACCTTC.

This rearrangement joins TRBV7-6 to TRBJ1-2; D call uncertain. The CDR3 has 14 amino acids. Trimming left V 4 bases short and J 0 bases short, with 9 bases between. The germline gives CDR1 SGHVS, CDR2 FNYEAQ. In nucleotides, the CDR3 is TGTGCCAGCAGCTCACGGACCTCTAACTATGGCTACACCTTC. It specifies CASSSRTSNYGYTF. Full variable domain (rest looked up from reference TRBV7-6 and TRBJ1-2): GAGVSQSPRYKVTKRGQDVALRCDPISGHVSLYWYRQALGQGPEFLTYFNYEAQQDKSGLPNDRFSAERPEGSISTLTIQRTEQRDSAMYRCASSSRTSNYGYTFGSGTRLTVV.

The genes are TRBV6-6 and TRBJ2-2; unclear D gene. Between the trimmed V and J ends, which lost 6 bases and 6 bases, there was a span of 14 bases. The CDR3 is made up of 14 amino acids. Germline-derived CDR1 and CDR2 are MNHNY and SVGAGI (reference sequence). Here the CDR3 reads CASRPGPEAGELFF. The CDR3 coding sequence is TGTGCCAGCAGACCCGGACCCGAAGCCGGGGAGCTGTTTTTT.

The chain joins TRBV2 to TRBJ2-1; perhaps TRBD1 as D (6 bases). CDR3 length: 13 residues. V lost 8 bases to trimming and J lost 7 bases, with 15 bases between them. CDR1 SNHLY and CDR2 FYNNEI come from the germline V gene. CDR3: CASCVFQGNEQFF. The CDR3 region has the DNA TGTGCCAGCTGTGTGTTCCAGGGGAATGAGCAGTTCTTC.

The count of this clone is one. V is TRBV19 and J is TRBJ2-2, with 10 bases lining up with TRBD1. The CDR3 sequence is 15 residues long. The germline gives CDR1 LNHDA, CDR2 SQIVND (reference sequence). J gave up 3 bases and V 6 bases, and 4 bases lay outside the gene matches. The DNA for the CDR3 is TGTGCCAGTAGCAGACAGGGGGCCCACACCGGGGAGCTGTTTTTT. It encodes CASSRQGAHTGELFF.

CDR3 region: CASTTLPQNTGELFF. DNA for the CDR3: TGTGCCAGCACCACATTGCCCCAGAACACCGGGGAGCTGTTTTTT. The chain employs TRBV2 and TRBJ2-2; D unclear. The germline V and J ends were trimmed by 7 bases and 1 base, with 13 bases remaining between them. CDR1 is SNHLY, CDR2 FYNNEI, per germline. The CDR3 is 15 residues long.